A selection of T cell receptor beta chains follows, all from one sample in a study of cytomegalovirus exposure and HLA in healthy donors. Generated by immunoSEQ multiplex PCR, the TCRdb table keeps only in-frame clones and is missing some. The profile shows about 120,000 clones, 77% of them singletons. The sequenced sample was PBMCs. These receptors all come from a man aged 35 to 55 in good health and CMV-seropositive. The CDR3 runs from the conserved cysteine through the conserved F or W. Fields, in order: CDR3 protein, V gene.

CASSHRATEAFF	TRBV19
CASSEVAGGTRNEQFF	TRBV25-1
CASSVGVSGVQPQHF	TRBV9
CASSSQGNYEQYF	TRBV6-5
CSALTGSEQFF	TRBV20-1
CASSPGQGRHEQFF	TRBV5-1
CATSRPQGKEAFF	TRBV15
CASSPGTAHEQYF	TRBV6-6
CASSEYGSGARELFF	TRBV25-1
CASSPGTGRGSNQPQHF	TRBV18
CASSPTEGAGTEAFF	TRBV18
CASSLSAGVSDEQFF	TRBV5-4